Listed below are T cell receptor beta chains from one sample, sequenced in a study of blood T cell repertoires in COVID-19. Sequencing was performed with immunoSEQ multiplex PCR; in TCRdb, only in-frame clones are kept and a portion is missing. The table has tens of thousands of clones, 83% seen once. Source material: peripheral blood. The source of these receptors is a man aged 50 to 59 with active COVID-19. Each CDR3 is given with its conserved first and last residue. Fields, in order: V gene, J gene, clone size, D gene, CDR3 protein, CDR3 DNA. A D gene is named only where the DNA matches it firmly. Not all rows give a size; the values are once, few, many and, for expanded clones, a class.

TRBV24-1	TRBJ1-1	NA	TRBD1	CATSDWTGEAFF	TGTGCCACCAGTGATTGGACAGGGGAAGCTTTCTTT
TRBV30	TRBJ2-7	NA	TRBD2	CAWSFGLAGSNEQYF	TGTGCCTGGAGTTTTGGTCTAGCGGGATCTAACGAGCAGTACTTC
TRBV27	TRBJ2-5	NA	NA	CASEIETQYF	TGTGCCAGTGAGATAGAGACCCAGTACTTC
TRBV30	TRBJ2-7	NA	TRBD2	CAWSVGTSGSSQYF	TGTGCCTGGAGTGTAGGGACTAGCGGGAGTTCGCAGTACTTC
TRBV28	TRBJ1-3	NA	NA	CASSRTGKGAGNTIYF	TGTGCCAGCAGTCGAACAGGGAAGGGGGCTGGAAACACCATATATTTT
TRBV4-2	TRBJ1-2	NA	TRBD1	CASSQATGVNGYTF	TGTGCCAGCAGCCAGGCGACAGGGGTTAATGGCTACACCTTC
TRBV9	TRBJ2-1	once	TRBD2	CASSVGLAGGEYEQFF	TGTGCCAGCAGCGTAGGGCTAGCGGGTGGGGAGTATGAGCAGTTCTTC
TRBV3-1/TRBV3-2	TRBJ2-5	NA	TRBD2	CASSPKKLSSGRYQETQYF	TGTGCCAGCAGCCCGAAGAAACTCTCTAGCGGCCGGTACCAAGAGACCCAGTACTTC
TRBV27	TRBJ2-7	NA	NA	CASSLSVREGTYEQYF	TGTGCCAGCAGTTTATCAGTGAGGGAAGGGACCTACGAGCAGTACTTC
TRBV7-3	TRBJ2-1	NA	TRBD2	CASTAGAYNEQFF	TGTGCCAGCACAGCGGGGGCTTACAATGAGCAGTTCTTC
TRBV4-3	TRBJ2-1	NA	TRBD2	CASSQDGAGGSEQFF	TGCGCCAGCAGCCAAGATGGGGCGGGAGGGAGCGAACAGTTCTTC
TRBV11-3	TRBJ2-3	NA	TRBD2	CATSSGYTDTQYF	TGTGCCACCTCTAGCGGATACACAGATACGCAGTATTTT
TRBV12-5	TRBJ1-4	few	NA	CASGLVGSNRTATNEKLFF	TGTGCTAGTGGTTTGGTAGGATCGAACAGGACCGCAACTAATGAAAAACTGTTTTTT
TRBV9	TRBJ1-6	NA	TRBD1	CASSTGQGRSPLHF	TGTGCCAGCAGCACCGGACAGGGGAGGTCACCCCTCCACTTT
TRBV18	TRBJ2-7	NA	TRBD1	CASSQGATAYEQYF	TGTGCCAGCTCACAGGGGGCCACCGCCTACGAGCAGTACTTC
TRBV15	TRBJ2-6	NA	NA	CATSSEVSGANVLTF	TGTGCCACCAGCAGTGAGGTCTCTGGGGCCAACGTCCTGACTTTC
TRBV27	TRBJ2-1	NA	TRBD2	CASSFSGGINEQFF	TGTGCCAGCAGTTTTAGCGGGGGCATCAATGAGCAGTTCTTC
TRBV4-3	TRBJ1-1	NA	NA	CASSQEVEANTEAFF	TGCGCCAGCAGCCAAGAAGTTGAAGCGAACACTGAAGCTTTCTTT
TRBV28	TRBJ1-5	NA	NA	CASSVDLGGQPQHF	TGTGCCAGCAGCGTCGATTTGGGGGGTCAGCCCCAGCATTTT
TRBV19	TRBJ2-1	NA	TRBD2	CASSRTSAVPYNEQFF	TGTGCCAGTAGTAGGACTAGCGCGGTCCCCTACAATGAGCAGTTCTTC
TRBV7-2	TRBJ2-1	once	TRBD2	CASTTGSGTYNEQFF	TGTGCCAGCACTACCGGTAGCGGGACCTACAATGAGCAGTTCTTC
TRBV7-9	TRBJ1-1	NA	NA	CASSLNSLTEAFF	TGTGCCAGCAGCTTAAACTCGTTGACTGAAGCTTTCTTT
TRBV27	TRBJ1-3	NA	TRBD1	CASSKTGAGNTIYF	TGTGCCAGCAGCAAGACAGGGGCAGGAAACACCATATATTTT
TRBV28	TRBJ2-7	NA	NA	CASSSGTQGTYEQYF	TGTGCCAGCAGTTCCGGTACACAGGGTACCTACGAGCAGTACTTC
TRBV25-1	TRBJ1-2	NA	TRBD1	CASSEYRGGGYGYTF	TGTGCCAGCAGTGAATATAGAGGGGGCGGCTATGGCTACACCTTC
TRBV7-3	TRBJ2-1	NA	NA	CASSLWGDGEQFF	TGTGCCAGCAGCTTATGGGGCGATGGTGAGCAGTTCTTC
TRBV5-4	TRBJ1-1	NA	NA	CASSLAGGTPEAFF	TGTGCCAGCAGTTTGGCGGGGGGGACCCCTGAAGCTTTCTTT
TRBV9	TRBJ1-1	NA	NA	CASSVDRGRTTEAFF	TGTGCCAGCAGCGTAGATCGGGGGAGAACCACTGAAGCTTTCTTT
TRBV4-1	TRBJ2-5	NA	TRBD2	CASSQVLGLAGQTQYF	TGCGCCAGCAGCCAAGTCCTGGGACTAGCGGGCCAGACCCAGTACTTC
TRBV11-1	TRBJ2-6	once	NA	CASSLRGSGANVLTF	TGTGCCAGCAGCTTAAGGGGCTCTGGGGCCAACGTCCTGACTTTC
TRBV9	TRBJ2-1	NA	TRBD2	CASSARLAGGWEQFF	TGTGCCAGCAGCGCCCGACTAGCGGGAGGATGGGAGCAGTTCTTC
TRBV5-4	TRBJ1-4	NA	TRBD1	CASSIGQGGNEKLFF	TGTGCCAGCAGCATAGGACAGGGGGGAAATGAAAAACTGTTTTTT
TRBV9	TRBJ1-2	NA	TRBD1	CASQRTGGFGYGYTF	TGTGCCAGCCAAAGAACAGGGGGGTTCGGCTATGGCTACACCTTC
TRBV7-3	TRBJ2-1	NA	NA	CASSHMVSSYNEQFF	TGTGCCAGCAGCCACATGGTCAGCTCCTACAATGAGCAGTTCTTC
TRBV11-2	TRBJ2-7	NA	NA	CASSSPRHARSYEQYF	TGTGCCAGCAGCTCGCCCCGACATGCACGCTCCTACGAGCAGTACTTC
TRBV21-1	TRBJ2-1	NA	NA	CASSKREREGLRNEQFF	TGTGCCAGCAGCAAACGAGAGCGGGAGGGCCTGCGCAATGAGCAGTTCTTC
TRBV5-1	TRBJ1-1	NA	TRBD1	CASSGRDRVNTEAFF	TGCGCCAGCAGCGGGCGGGACAGGGTGAACACTGAAGCTTTCTTT
TRBV28	TRBJ1-6	once	TRBD1	CASSLETGGSSPLHF	TGTGCCAGCAGTTTAGAGACAGGGGGCAGTTCACCCCTCCACTTT
TRBV12-2	TRBJ1-1	NA	NA	CASRLVQGKLSEAFF	TGTGCAAGTCGCTTAGTACAGGGGAAACTTTCTGAAGCTTTCTTT
TRBV4-1	TRBJ1-4	NA	NA	CASSQVGATTNEKLFF	TGCGCCAGCAGCCAAGTGGGGGCGACAACTAATGAAAAACTGTTTTTT
TRBV7-9	TRBJ2-1	NA	TRBD2	CASSLPRGGAGNEQFF	TGTGCCAGCAGCTTACCTCGCGGGGGGGCGGGAAATGAGCAGTTCTTC
TRBV28	TRBJ1-6	NA	TRBD1	CASSLLQGAYSPLHF	TGTGCCAGCAGTCTTCTGCAGGGGGCGTATTCACCCCTCCACTTT
TRBV18	TRBJ1-4	NA	NA	CASSPPETAGSNEKLFF	TGTGCCAGCTCACCACCGGAGACAGCCGGAAGTAATGAAAAACTGTTTTTT
TRBV11-2	TRBJ2-7	NA	TRBD1	CASSLVSGGYEQYF	TGTGCCAGCAGCTTAGTTTCAGGGGGATACGAGCAGTACTTC
TRBV28	TRBJ2-5	NA	NA	CASKVGGKETQYF	TGTGCCAGCAAGGTGGGAGGAAAAGAGACCCAGTACTTC
TRBV4-2	TRBJ2-1	NA	TRBD2	CASSPVNGGGARNEQFF	TGTGCCAGCAGCCCCGTTAATGGCGGGGGGGCCCGGAATGAGCAGTTCTTC
TRBV7-9	TRBJ2-3	NA	NA	CASSPRPAARDTDTQYF	TGTGCCAGCAGCCCCCGCCCTGCTGCGAGAGACACAGATACGCAGTATTTT
TRBV3-1/TRBV3-2	TRBJ2-2	NA	TRBD2	CASQDITSGGAGELFF	TGTGCCAGCCAGGATATTACTAGCGGGGGGGCCGGGGAGCTGTTTTTT
TRBV19	TRBJ2-1	NA	TRBD2	CASSMTSGRRAEQFF	TGTGCCAGTAGTATGACTAGCGGGAGACGGGCTGAGCAGTTCTTC
TRBV5-1	TRBJ2-2	NA	NA	CASSLDAGTGELFF	TGCGCCAGCAGCTTGGACGCCGGCACCGGGGAGCTGTTTTTT
TRBV3-1/TRBV3-2	TRBJ1-4	NA	NA	CASSETGFSNEKLFF	TGTGCCAGCAGCGAAACAGGGTTTAGTAATGAAAAACTGTTTTTT
TRBV7-2	TRBJ2-4	NA	NA	CASRVGGGGKNIQYF	TGTGCCAGCAGGGTTGGGGGAGGGGGCAAAAACATTCAGTACTTC
TRBV6-6	TRBJ2-7	once	NA	CASSLTRAEQYF	TGTGCCAGCAGTCTGACGAGGGCCGAGCAGTACTTC